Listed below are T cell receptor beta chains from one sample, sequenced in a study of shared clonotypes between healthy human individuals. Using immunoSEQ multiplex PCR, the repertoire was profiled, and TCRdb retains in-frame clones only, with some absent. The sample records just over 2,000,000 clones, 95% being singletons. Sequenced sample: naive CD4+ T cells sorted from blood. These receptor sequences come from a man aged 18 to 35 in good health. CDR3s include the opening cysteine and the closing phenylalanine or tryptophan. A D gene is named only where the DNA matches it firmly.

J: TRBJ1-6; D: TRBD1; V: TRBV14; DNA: TGTGCCAGCAGCCAACTTTGGACAGGGGGAAATAATTCACCCCTCCACTTT; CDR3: CASSQLWTGGNNSPLHF
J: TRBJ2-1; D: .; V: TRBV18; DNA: TGTGCCAGCTCGCAACCCGGGACTTTAAATGAGCAGTTCTTC; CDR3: CASSQPGTLNEQFF
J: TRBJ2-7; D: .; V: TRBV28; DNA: TGTGCCAGCAGTTTGCCAGGGGTGACCTACGAGCAGTACTTC; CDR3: CASSLPGVTYEQYF
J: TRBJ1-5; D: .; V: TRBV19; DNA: TGTGCCAGTAGTATCAGTAATAGCAATCAGCCCCAGCATTTT; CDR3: CASSISNSNQPQHF
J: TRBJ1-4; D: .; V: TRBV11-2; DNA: TGTGCCAGCAGCTTAGGAGACCTCGGCAATGAAAAACTGTTTTTT; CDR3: CASSLGDLGNEKLFF
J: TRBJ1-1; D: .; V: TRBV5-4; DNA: TGTGCCAGCAGCTGGGGCAGAAACACTGAAGCTTTCTTT; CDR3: CASSWGRNTEAFF
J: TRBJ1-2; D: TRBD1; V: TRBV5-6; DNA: TGTGCCAGCAGCTTGGCGGGACAGGGGTCTGGCTACACCTTC; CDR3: CASSLAGQGSGYTF
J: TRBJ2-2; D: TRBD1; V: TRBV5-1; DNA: TGCGCCAGCAGCAGGGGACAGGGAAGGTTAGCCGGGGAGCTGTTTTTT; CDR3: CASSRGQGRLAGELFF
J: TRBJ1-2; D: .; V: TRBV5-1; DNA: TGCGCCAGCAGCCCGGACAGAACGAGCGGCTACACCTTC; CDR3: CASSPDRTSGYTF
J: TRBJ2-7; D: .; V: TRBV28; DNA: TGTGCCACCCTAAACCGGGCTTCGACCTACGAGCAGTACTTC; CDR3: CATLNRASTYEQYF